The TCR beta chain under discussion was sequenced for a study of T cell responses to AZD1222 COVID-19 vaccine. Study outcomes and limitations: The donor cohort was predominantly white British with a female majority, and clonal diversity may have been underestimated. Spike-wide coverage was observed for vaccine-associated CD4 TCRs, with dominant responses at 160-218 and 743-854.

The CDR3 sequence is 14 residues long. Germline values: CDR1 SGHTA, CDR2 FQGNSA. V was cut by 8 bases and J by 2 bases, with 14 bases left in between. Repertoires were generated with immunoSEQ multiplex PCR, while TCRdb's copy carries only in-frame clones and drops some. The top ten clones hold roughly 2% of a sample with 120,000 to 150,000 clones, approximately 90% of them seen once. This clone has a handful of counts. What it binds is not known. The sample in question was peripheral blood, obtained on day 0 of AZD1222 vaccination. The clonotype was recovered from an adult in good health. This chain connects TRBV7-2 to TRBJ2-3; D might be TRBD2 (5 bases). CDR3: CASVDRGSTDTQYF. The CDR3 nucleotides are TGTGCCAGCGTCGACCGAGGGTCCACAGATACGCAGTATTTT.